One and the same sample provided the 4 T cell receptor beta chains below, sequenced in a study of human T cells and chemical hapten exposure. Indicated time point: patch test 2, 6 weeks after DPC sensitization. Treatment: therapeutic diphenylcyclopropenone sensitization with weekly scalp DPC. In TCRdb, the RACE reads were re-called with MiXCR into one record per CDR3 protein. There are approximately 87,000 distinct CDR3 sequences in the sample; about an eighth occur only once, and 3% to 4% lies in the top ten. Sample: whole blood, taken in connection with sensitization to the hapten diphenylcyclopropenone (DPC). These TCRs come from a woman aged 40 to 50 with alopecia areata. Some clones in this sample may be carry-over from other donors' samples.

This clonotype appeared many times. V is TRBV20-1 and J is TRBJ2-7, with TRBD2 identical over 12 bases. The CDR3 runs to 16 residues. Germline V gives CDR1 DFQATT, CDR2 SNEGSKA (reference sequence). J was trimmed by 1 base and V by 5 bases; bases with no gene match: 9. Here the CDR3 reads CSASGTSGSASYEQYF. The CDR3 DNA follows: TGCAGTGCTTCCGGGACTAGCGGGTCCGCGTCCTACGAGCAGTACTTC.

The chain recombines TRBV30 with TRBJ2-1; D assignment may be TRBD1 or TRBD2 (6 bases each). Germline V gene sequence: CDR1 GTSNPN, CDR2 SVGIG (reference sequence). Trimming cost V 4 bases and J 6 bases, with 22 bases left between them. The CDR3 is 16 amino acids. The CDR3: CAWNPGGGRAGNEQFF. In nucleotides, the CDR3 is TGTGCCTGGAACCCCGGAGGGGGGCGAGCGGGCAATGAGCAGTTCTTC. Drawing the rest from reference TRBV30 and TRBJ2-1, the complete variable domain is SQTIHQWPATLVQPVGSPLSLECTVEGTSNPNLYWYRQAAGRGLQLLFYSVGIGQISSEVPQNLSASRPQDRQFILSSKKLLLSDSGFYLCAWNPGGGRAGNEQFFGPGTRLTVL.

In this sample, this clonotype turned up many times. The CDR3 protein is CSARSGTGTFSYEQYF. The CDR3 bases are TGCAGTGCTCGGTCGGGTACGGGAACCTTCTCCTACGAGCAGTACTTC. The chain employs TRBV20-1 and TRBJ2-7; D possibly corresponds to TRBD2 (5 bases). This CDR3 is 16 amino acids long. Germline V gene lookup returns CDR1 DFQATT and CDR2 SNEGSKA (reference sequence). The germline V and J ends were trimmed by 5 bases and 0 bases, with 20 bases remaining between them.

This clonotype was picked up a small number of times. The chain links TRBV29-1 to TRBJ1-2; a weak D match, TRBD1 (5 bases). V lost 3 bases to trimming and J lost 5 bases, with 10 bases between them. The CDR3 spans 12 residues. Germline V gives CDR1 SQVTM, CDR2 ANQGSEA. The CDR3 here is CSVEGTDYGYTF. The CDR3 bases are TGCAGCGTTGAGGGGACGGATTATGGCTACACCTTC.